This T cell receptor beta chain comes out of a study of blood T cell repertoires in COVID-19. Study details: Acute and convalescent COVID-19 samples came from the United States, Italy and Spain.

This clone has just a few counts. Seattle participants joined during active infection and were tracked over time. Sequenced by immunoSEQ multiplex PCR; TCRdb stores in-frame clones only, minus some. The data show around 310,000 clones, around 89% seen once. Trimming left V 0 bases short and J 2 bases short, with 12 bases between. The CDR3 has 15 residues. Germline V gives CDR1 SGDLS, CDR2 YYNGEE. This TCR derives from a woman in her thirties or forties with COVID-19, enrolled during active disease. The sequencing input was peripheral blood. The chain couples TRBV9 to TRBJ2-7, with D maybe TRBD2 (6 bases). As DNA, the CDR3 is TGTGCCAGCAGCGTAGGGTTAGCGGAAACCTACGAGCAGTACTTC. It yields the protein CASSVGLAETYEQYF.